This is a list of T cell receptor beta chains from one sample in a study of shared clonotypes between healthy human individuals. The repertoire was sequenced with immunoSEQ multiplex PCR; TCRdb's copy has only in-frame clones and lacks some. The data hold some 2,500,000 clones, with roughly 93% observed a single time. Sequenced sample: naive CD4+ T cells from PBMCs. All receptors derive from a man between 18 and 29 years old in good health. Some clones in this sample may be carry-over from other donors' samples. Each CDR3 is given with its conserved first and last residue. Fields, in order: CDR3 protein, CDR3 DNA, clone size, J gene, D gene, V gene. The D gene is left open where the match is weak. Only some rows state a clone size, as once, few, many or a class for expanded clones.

cdr3_aa: CASRQTSGSINEQFF
cdr3_nt: TGCGCCAGCAGACAAACTAGCGGGAGTATTAATGAGCAGTTCTTC
clone_size: -
j_call: TRBJ2-1
d_call: TRBD2
v_call: TRBV5-1

cdr3_aa: CASSTRRSYYNEQFF
cdr3_nt: TGTGCCAGCAGCACCCGACGGTCTTACTACAATGAGCAGTTCTTC
clone_size: -
j_call: TRBJ2-1
d_call: -
v_call: TRBV11-2

cdr3_aa: CASSGSLQETQYF
cdr3_nt: TGTGCCAGCTCAGGGAGTCTACAAGAGACCCAGTACTTC
clone_size: -
j_call: TRBJ2-5
d_call: -
v_call: TRBV18

cdr3_aa: CASSSQGMNTEAFF
cdr3_nt: TGTGCCAGCAGTTCCCAGGGTATGAACACTGAAGCTTTCTTT
clone_size: few
j_call: TRBJ1-1
d_call: -
v_call: TRBV2

cdr3_aa: CASSSLASGANVLTF
cdr3_nt: TGTGCCAGCAGCTCCCTGGCGTCTGGGGCCAACGTCCTGACTTTC
clone_size: -
j_call: TRBJ2-6
d_call: -
v_call: TRBV5-6

cdr3_aa: CASRNRDRGTGELFF
cdr3_nt: TGTGCCAGCAGGAACCGGGACAGGGGCACCGGGGAGCTGTTTTTT
clone_size: -
j_call: TRBJ2-2
d_call: TRBD1
v_call: TRBV27

cdr3_aa: CASRWTAKSSYNEQFF
cdr3_nt: TGTGCCAGTAGGTGGACGGCGAAAAGCTCCTACAATGAGCAGTTCTTC
clone_size: -
j_call: TRBJ2-1
d_call: -
v_call: TRBV19

cdr3_aa: CASSRQGTQWFQETQYF
cdr3_nt: TGTGCCAGCAGCCGCCAGGGGACACAGTGGTTCCAAGAGACCCAGTACTTC
clone_size: -
j_call: TRBJ2-5
d_call: -
v_call: TRBV5-4

cdr3_aa: CASSLKHEQYF
cdr3_nt: TGTGCCAGCAGCTTAAAACACGAGCAGTACTTC
clone_size: -
j_call: TRBJ2-7
d_call: -
v_call: TRBV7-3

cdr3_aa: CASSERQSAFF
cdr3_nt: TGTGCCAGCAGTGAACGACAGTCCGCTTTCTTT
clone_size: -
j_call: TRBJ1-1
d_call: -
v_call: TRBV6-1

cdr3_aa: CSVQGRGSGNTIYF
cdr3_nt: TGCAGCGTCCAAGGAAGGGGGTCTGGAAACACCATATATTTT
clone_size: -
j_call: TRBJ1-3
d_call: -
v_call: TRBV29-1

cdr3_aa: CASRDGQASYNEQFF
cdr3_nt: TGTGCCAGCAGGGATGGACAGGCGTCCTACAATGAGCAGTTCTTC
clone_size: -
j_call: TRBJ2-1
d_call: TRBD1
v_call: TRBV2

cdr3_aa: CASSHPGRRGQPQHF
cdr3_nt: TGCGCCAGCAGCCATCCTGGGCGGAGGGGTCAGCCCCAGCATTTT
clone_size: few
j_call: TRBJ1-5
d_call: -
v_call: TRBV4-1

cdr3_aa: CASSPYIDRVGTEAFF
cdr3_nt: TGTGCCAGCTCACCATACATCGACAGGGTGGGCACTGAAGCTTTCTTT
clone_size: -
j_call: TRBJ1-1
d_call: TRBD1
v_call: TRBV18

cdr3_aa: CASSVSGSGVVETQYF
cdr3_nt: TGTGCCAGCAGCGTTAGTGGGAGCGGAGTCGTGGAGACCCAGTACTTC
clone_size: -
j_call: TRBJ2-5
d_call: -
v_call: TRBV7-2

cdr3_aa: CASSQTANYGYTF
cdr3_nt: TGTGCCAGCAGTCAGACAGCTAACTATGGCTACACCTTC
clone_size: once
j_call: TRBJ1-2
d_call: -
v_call: TRBV7-8

cdr3_aa: CASSLGLGQGGAEAFF
cdr3_nt: TGTGCCAGCAGCTTAGGCCTCGGACAGGGTGGCGCTGAAGCTTTCTTT
clone_size: -
j_call: TRBJ1-1
d_call: TRBD1
v_call: TRBV7-9

cdr3_aa: CASSVPSGANVLTF
cdr3_nt: TGTGCCAGCAGCGTACCTTCTGGGGCCAACGTCCTGACTTTC
clone_size: -
j_call: TRBJ2-6
d_call: -
v_call: TRBV6-1

cdr3_aa: CASSIGTAGNTIYF
cdr3_nt: TGCGCCAGCAGCATTGGGACGGCTGGAAACACCATATATTTT
clone_size: -
j_call: TRBJ1-3
d_call: -
v_call: TRBV5-1

cdr3_aa: CASSPTGGHEKLFF
cdr3_nt: TGTGCCAGCTCGCCCACAGGGGGCCATGAAAAACTGTTTTTT
clone_size: once
j_call: TRBJ1-4
d_call: TRBD1
v_call: TRBV18

cdr3_aa: CASSGQGTTDTQYF
cdr3_nt: TGTGCCAGCAGCGGACAGGGTACAACAGATACGCAGTATTTT
clone_size: -
j_call: TRBJ2-3
d_call: TRBD1
v_call: TRBV2

cdr3_aa: CASGDGGMGGQYF
cdr3_nt: TGTGCCAGCGGGGACGGTGGGATGGGGGGGCAGTATTTT
clone_size: -
j_call: TRBJ2-3
d_call: -
v_call: TRBV28

cdr3_aa: CASSPLNGGDLRSTDTQYF
cdr3_nt: TGTGCCAGCAGCCCTTTAAACGGTGGAGACTTGAGGAGCACAGATACGCAGTATTTT
clone_size: -
j_call: TRBJ2-3
d_call: -
v_call: TRBV9

cdr3_aa: CASSFPGGQDTEAFF
cdr3_nt: TGTGCCAGCAGCTTTCCAGGGGGGCAAGACACTGAAGCTTTCTTT
clone_size: -
j_call: TRBJ1-1
d_call: TRBD1
v_call: TRBV7-2

cdr3_aa: CASSIAFESGANTEAFF
cdr3_nt: TGTGCCAGTAGTATAGCCTTTGAGTCGGGGGCGAACACTGAAGCTTTCTTT
clone_size: -
j_call: TRBJ1-1
d_call: -
v_call: TRBV19

cdr3_aa: CASSYPGTETQYF
cdr3_nt: TGTGCCAGCAGTTACCCCGGCACGGAGACCCAGTACTTC
clone_size: -
j_call: TRBJ2-5
d_call: -
v_call: TRBV6-5

cdr3_aa: CASSIGGHTDTQYF
cdr3_nt: TGTGCCAGTAGTATTGGGGGCCACACAGATACGCAGTATTTT
clone_size: -
j_call: TRBJ2-3
d_call: -
v_call: TRBV19